The 7 T cell receptor beta chains reported below all come from one sample, sequenced in a study of blood T cells in healthy people across ages. Primed by a sample-barcoded 5' primer and a J-beta primer mix, a second PCR proceeded for about 7 to 11 cycles. TCRdb itself ran the 5' RACE reads through MiXCR, one entry per CDR3 protein. Of fewer than 600,000 distinct CDR3 sequences listed, around 27% are singletons. These data also featured in a second study, about T cells of mothers and their children.

The sample taken for sequencing was blood. The source of these receptors is a boy younger than 10 in good health.

CDR3 nucleotide sequence: TGTGCCAGCAGCCAACCCTCCGGGACCACTGAAGCTTTCTTT. This translates into CASSQPSGTTEAFF. The chain has TRBV6-5 and TRBJ1-1, with D tentatively TRBD1 (5 bases). Trimming cost V 6 bases and J 4 bases, with 15 bases left between them. Looked up from germline, CDR1 is MNHEY and CDR2 is SVGAGI. There are 14 residues in the CDR3.

In its sample, this clonotype was seen many times. The chain employs TRBV3-1 and TRBJ2-5; 8 bases are shared with TRBD2. Germline CDR1 reads LGHDT; CDR2 reads YNNKEL (reference sequence). This CDR3 contains 16 residues. V lost 4 bases and J lost 5; bases outside the gene matches: 12. The CDR3 nucleotides are TGTGCCAGCAGCCTACTGCGCCCGGGGGGGCTGGAGACCCAGTACTTC. Protein sequence: CASSLLRPGGLETQYF.

This clonotype was seen only a few times. V usage is TRBV7-9 and J usage is TRBJ2-5, with D perhaps matching TRBD1 (5 bases). In germline, CDR1 is SEHNR, CDR2 FQNEAQ (reference sequence). The V gene lost 5 bases and the J gene lost 1 base, with 11 bases spanning the gap. CDR3 length equals 14 residues. In DNA form, the CDR3 reads TGTGCCAGCAGCCCGCGACAGTCCCAAGAGACCCAGTACTTC. Translating it yields CASSPRQSQETQYF.

This clonotype was observed a handful of times. The V and J genes are TRBV5-1 and TRBJ1-1; no clear D. The CDR3 has 15 amino acids. V lost 5 bases, J lost 7 bases, and 21 bases lay in between. CDR1 is SGHRS, CDR2 YFSETQ, per germline. CDR3 in DNA: TGCGCCAGCAGAAAAACCGTCGTCCGAGGTGTTGAAGCTTTCTTT. It codes for CASRKTVVRGVEAFF.

This chain links TRBV6-2 or TRBV6-3 with TRBJ2-5; D is uncertain. There are 17 residues in the CDR3. Germline V gene sequence: CDR1 MNHEY, CDR2 SVGEGT. V was clipped by 5 bases and J by 0 bases, with 19 bases between them. The CDR3, as DNA: TGTGCCAGCAGTAATATGGATGAGCTCTTGTACCAAGAGACCCAGTACTTC. It is translated as CASSNMDELLYQETQYF.

This clonotype has just a few counts. V and J are TRBV14 and TRBJ2-7, with a tentative D call TRBD2 (6 bases). The germline CDR1 and CDR2 sequences are SGHDN and FVKESK. The V end lost 5 bases, the J end lost 2 bases, and 16 bases lay between the germline ends. There are 15 residues in the CDR3. CDR3 DNA sequence: TGTGCCAGCAGCAAAAAGCTAGGCGGGGCCTACGAGCAGTACTTC. It translates to CASSKKLGGAYEQYF.

This clonotype was seen more than once but under ten times. The CDR3 bases are TGTGCCAGCAGCCCGAGTCCCACTGAAGCTTTCTTT. Protein product: CASSPSPTEAFF. The chain combines TRBV6-5 with TRBJ1-1; D unresolved. The germline V gene has CDR1 MNHEY and CDR2 SVGAGI. Trimming left V 6 bases short and J 4 bases short, with 9 bases between. The CDR3 sequence is 12 residues long.